This note documents a single T cell receptor (beta chain) sequence. Original methodology: Scientists estimated how many nucleated cells there were by amplifying reference gene primers. Clones were sequenced by immunoSEQ multiplex PCR, and TCRdb holds only the in-frame ones, with some missing. The V and J calls and clone size were taken over from that table, and D and trimming were inferred from the DNA. The sample lists 150,000 to 200,000 clones, just under 80% occurring once. The data were obtained in a study of blood T cell repertoires in COVID-19. Study-wide background: The samples span acute and convalescent COVID-19 from the United States, Italy and Spain. T cells, B-cell-depleted T cells, or PBMCs provided the cDNA or gDNA that served as material.

The source of this sequence is a woman of 80 years or more with acute or convalescent COVID-19. Sample: peripheral blood.

CDR3 protein: CASKFTAGTGGSPLHF. CDR3 in DNA: TGTGCCAGCAAATTCACCGCCGGGACAGGGGGTTCACCCCTCCACTTT. The rearrangement joins TRBV27 to TRBJ1-6; 11 positions match TRBD1. This CDR3 has 16 residues. With 7 bases clipped from V and 9 bases from J, the junction kept 11 bases outside the gene matches. Germline loops: CDR1 MNHEY, CDR2 SMNVEV (reference sequence).